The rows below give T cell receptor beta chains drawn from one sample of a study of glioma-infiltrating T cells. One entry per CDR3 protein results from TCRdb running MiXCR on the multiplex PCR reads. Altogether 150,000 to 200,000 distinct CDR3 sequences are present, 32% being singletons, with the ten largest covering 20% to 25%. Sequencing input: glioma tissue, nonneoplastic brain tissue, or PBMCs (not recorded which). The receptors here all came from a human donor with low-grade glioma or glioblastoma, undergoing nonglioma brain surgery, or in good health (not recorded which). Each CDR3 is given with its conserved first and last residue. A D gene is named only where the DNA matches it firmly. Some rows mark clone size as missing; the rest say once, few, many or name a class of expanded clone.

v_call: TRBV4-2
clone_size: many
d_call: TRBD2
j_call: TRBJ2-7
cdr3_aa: CASSQGPSSGTSYEQYF
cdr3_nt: TGTGCCAGCAGCCAAGGACCCTCTAGCGGGACCTCCTACGAGCAGTACTTC

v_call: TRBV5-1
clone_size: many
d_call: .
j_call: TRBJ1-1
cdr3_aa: CASSGQSTEAFF
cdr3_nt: TGCGCCAGCAGCGGACAGAGCACTGAAGCTTTCTTT

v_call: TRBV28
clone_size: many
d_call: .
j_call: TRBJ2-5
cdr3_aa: CASSPTRGQETQYF
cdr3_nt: TGTGCCAGCAGTCCGACCAGGGGACAAGAGACCCAGTACTTC

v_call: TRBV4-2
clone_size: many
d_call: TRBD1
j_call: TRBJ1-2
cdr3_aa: CASSQEGTGEGYTF
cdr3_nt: TGTGCCAGCAGCCAAGAAGGGACAGGGGAAGGCTACACCTTC

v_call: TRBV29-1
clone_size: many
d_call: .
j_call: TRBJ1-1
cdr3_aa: CSVALNTEAFF
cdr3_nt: TGCAGCGTTGCACTGAACACTGAAGCTTTCTTT

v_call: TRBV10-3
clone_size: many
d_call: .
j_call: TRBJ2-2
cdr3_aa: CAISDSTGELFF
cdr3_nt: TGTGCCATCAGTGACAGTACCGGGGAGCTGTTTTTT

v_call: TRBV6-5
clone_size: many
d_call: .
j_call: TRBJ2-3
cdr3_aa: CASSYAPTDTQYF
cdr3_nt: TGTGCCAGCAGTTACGCTCCCACAGATACGCAGTATTTT

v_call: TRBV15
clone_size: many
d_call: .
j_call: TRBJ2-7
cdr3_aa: CATSRERTSSYEQYF
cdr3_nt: TGTGCCACCAGCAGAGAGAGGACAAGCTCCTACGAGCAGTACTTC

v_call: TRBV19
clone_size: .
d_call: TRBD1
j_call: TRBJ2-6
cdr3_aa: CASGRDRASGANVLTF
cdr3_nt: TGTGCCAGTGGCCGGGACAGGGCCTCTGGGGCCAACGTCCTGACTTTC

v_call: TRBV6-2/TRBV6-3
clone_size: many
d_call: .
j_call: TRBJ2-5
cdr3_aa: CASRQGRPLSQYF
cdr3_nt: TGTGCCAGCAGACAAGGCAGGCCCTTGTCCCAGTACTTC

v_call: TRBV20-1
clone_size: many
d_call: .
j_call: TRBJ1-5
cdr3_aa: CSARKWTASNQPQHF
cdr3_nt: TGCAGTGCTAGGAAATGGACAGCTAGCAATCAGCCCCAGCATTTT

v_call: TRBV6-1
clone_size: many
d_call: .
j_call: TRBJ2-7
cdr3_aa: CASSPTSFPLEQYF
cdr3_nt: TGTGCCAGCAGTCCTACTTCCTTCCCGCTCGAGCAGTACTTC

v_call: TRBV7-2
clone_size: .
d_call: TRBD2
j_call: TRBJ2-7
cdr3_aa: CASSLAGARGAPYEQYF
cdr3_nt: TGTGCCAGTAGCTTAGCTGGGGCGCGGGGGGCGCCCTACGAGCAGTACTTC

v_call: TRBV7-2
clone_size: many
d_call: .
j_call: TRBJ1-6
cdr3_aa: CASSYSNSPLHF
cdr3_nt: TGTGCCAGCAGTTACTCGAATTCACCCCTCCACTTT

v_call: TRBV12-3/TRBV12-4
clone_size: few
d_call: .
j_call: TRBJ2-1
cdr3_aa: CVSSSGIFTYNEQFF
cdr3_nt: TGTGTCAGCAGCTCAGGGATTTTCACCTACAATGAGCAGTTCTTC

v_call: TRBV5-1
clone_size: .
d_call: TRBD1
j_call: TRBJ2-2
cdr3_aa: CASGQTGGVDTGELFF
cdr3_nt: TGCGCCAGCGGTCAGACAGGGGGAGTGGACACCGGGGAGCTGTTTTTT

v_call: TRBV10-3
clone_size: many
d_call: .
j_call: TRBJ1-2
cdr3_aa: CAISESKGIYGYTF
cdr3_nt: TGTGCCATCAGTGAGTCCAAAGGGATCTATGGCTACACCTTC

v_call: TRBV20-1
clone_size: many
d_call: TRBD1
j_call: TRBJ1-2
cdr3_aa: CSAVLDRADGYTF
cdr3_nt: TGCAGTGCAGTCTTGGACAGGGCGGACGGCTACACCTTC

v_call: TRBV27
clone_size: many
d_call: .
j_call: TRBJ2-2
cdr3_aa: CASSLYPGELFF
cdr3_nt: TGTGCCAGCAGTTTATATCCCGGGGAGCTGTTTTTT

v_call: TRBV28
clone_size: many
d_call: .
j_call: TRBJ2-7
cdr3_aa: CASSFRGTSYEQYF
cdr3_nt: TGTGCCAGCAGTTTCCGGGGCACAAGCTACGAGCAGTACTTC

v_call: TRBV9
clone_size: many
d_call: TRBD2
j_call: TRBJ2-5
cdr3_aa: CASSIAGGGETQYF
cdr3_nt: TGTGCCAGCAGCATAGCGGGAGGAGGTGAGACCCAGTACTTC

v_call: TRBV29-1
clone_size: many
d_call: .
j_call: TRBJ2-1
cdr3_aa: CSVEAIGGQTYNEQFF
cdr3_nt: TGCAGCGTTGAAGCGATCGGCGGCCAGACCTACAATGAGCAGTTCTTC

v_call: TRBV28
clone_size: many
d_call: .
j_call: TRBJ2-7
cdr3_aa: CASSVEVEAYEQYF
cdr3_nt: TGTGCCAGCAGCGTCGAGGTTGAAGCCTACGAGCAGTACTTC

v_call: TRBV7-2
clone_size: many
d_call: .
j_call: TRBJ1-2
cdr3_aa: CASSLANPYGYTF
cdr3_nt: TGTGCCAGCAGCTTAGCCAACCCCTATGGCTACACCTTC

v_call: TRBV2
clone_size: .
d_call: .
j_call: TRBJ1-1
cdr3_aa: CASRSRTMNAEAFF
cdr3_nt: TGTGCCAGCCGCTCGAGGACGATGAACGCTGAAGCTTTCTTT

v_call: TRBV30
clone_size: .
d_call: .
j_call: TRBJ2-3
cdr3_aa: CAWSPPGDTQYF
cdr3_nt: TGTGCCTGGAGTCCGCCTGGAGATACGCAGTATTTT

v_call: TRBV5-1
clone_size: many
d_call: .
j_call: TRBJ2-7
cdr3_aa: CASSLGGEQYF
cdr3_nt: TGTGCCAGCAGCTTAGGGGGCGAGCAGTACTTC

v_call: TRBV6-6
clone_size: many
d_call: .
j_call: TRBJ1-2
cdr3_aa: CASSYSKTGGYGYTF
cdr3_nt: TGTGCCAGCAGTTACTCTAAGACGGGAGGGTATGGCTACACCTTC

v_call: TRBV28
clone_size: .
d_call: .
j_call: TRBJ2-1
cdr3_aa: CASSLPRLEGYDEHFF
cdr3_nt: TGTGCCAGCAGTCTCCCAAGACTAGAGGGTTACGACGAGCATTTCTTC

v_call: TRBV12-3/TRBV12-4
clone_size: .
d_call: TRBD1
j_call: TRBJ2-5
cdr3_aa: CATNLRTGNRGKKETQYF
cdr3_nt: TGTGCCACCAACCTACGGACGGGGAACAGGGGAAAGAAGGAGACCCAGTACTTC

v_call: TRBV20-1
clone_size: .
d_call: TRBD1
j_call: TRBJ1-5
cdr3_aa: CSASSGQGNSNQPQHF
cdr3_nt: TGCAGTGCTTCTTCGGGACAGGGGAATAGCAATCAGCCCCAGCATTTT

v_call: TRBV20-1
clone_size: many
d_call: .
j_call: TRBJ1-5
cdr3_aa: CSARGQDIRQPQHF
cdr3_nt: TGCAGTGCTAGGGGTCAGGACATCAGGCAGCCCCAGCATTTT

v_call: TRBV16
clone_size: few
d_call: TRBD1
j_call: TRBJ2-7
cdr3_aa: CASSPRQGIVYEQYF
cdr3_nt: TGTGCCAGCAGCCCCCGACAGGGCATTGTCTACGAGCAGTACTTC

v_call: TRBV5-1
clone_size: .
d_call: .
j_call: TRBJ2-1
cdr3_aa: CASSYRDGYNKQFF
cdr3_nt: TGCGCCAGCAGCTACCGGGACGGGTACAATAAGCAGTTCTTC

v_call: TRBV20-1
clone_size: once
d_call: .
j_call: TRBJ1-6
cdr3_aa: CSAILRGNSKIKF
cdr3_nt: TGCAGTGCTATTTTACGAGGAAATTCAAAAATAAAATTT

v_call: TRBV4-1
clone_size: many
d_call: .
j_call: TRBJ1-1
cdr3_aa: CASSRGHMNTEAFF
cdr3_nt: TGCGCCAGCAGCCGGGGTCACATGAACACTGAAGCTTTCTTT

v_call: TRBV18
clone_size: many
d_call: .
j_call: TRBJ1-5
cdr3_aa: CASSPKGDQPQHF
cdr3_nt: TGTGCCAGCTCACCCAAAGGTGATCAGCCCCAGCATTTT

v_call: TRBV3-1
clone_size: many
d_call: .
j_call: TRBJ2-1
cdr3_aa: CASSPPVVSYNEQFF
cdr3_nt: TGTGCCAGCAGCCCCCCAGTAGTCTCCTACAATGAGCAGTTCTTC

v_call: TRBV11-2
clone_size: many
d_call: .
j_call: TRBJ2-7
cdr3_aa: CASSRDRTYYEQYF
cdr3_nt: TGTGCCAGCAGTCGTGACAGGACCTACTACGAGCAGTACTTC

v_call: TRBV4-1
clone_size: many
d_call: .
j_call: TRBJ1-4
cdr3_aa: CASSRQGALEKLFF
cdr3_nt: TGCGCCAGCAGCCGGCAAGGGGCCCTTGAAAAACTGTTTTTT

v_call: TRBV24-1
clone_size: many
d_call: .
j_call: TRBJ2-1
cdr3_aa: CATSDRRYNEQFF
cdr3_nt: TGTGCCACCAGTGATCGCCGCTACAATGAGCAGTTCTTC

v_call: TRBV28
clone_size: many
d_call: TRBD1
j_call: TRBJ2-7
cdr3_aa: CASSPTRGRGYEQYF
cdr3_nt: TGTGCCAGCAGTCCCACCAGGGGGCGTGGGTACGAGCAGTACTTC

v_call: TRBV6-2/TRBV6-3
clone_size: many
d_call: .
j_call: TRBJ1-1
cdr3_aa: CASSYRQFEAFF
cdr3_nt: TGTGCCAGCAGTTACCGGCAGTTTGAAGCTTTCTTT

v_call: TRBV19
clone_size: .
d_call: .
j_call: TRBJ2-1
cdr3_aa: CASNKVKGSYNEQFF
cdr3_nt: TGTGCCAGTAATAAGGTGAAGGGCTCCTACAATGAGCAGTTCTTC

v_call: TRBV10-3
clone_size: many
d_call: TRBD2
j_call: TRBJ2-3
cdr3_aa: CAISEAGGPTDTQYF
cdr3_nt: TGTGCCATCAGTGAAGCGGGAGGTCCCACAGATACGCAGTATTTT

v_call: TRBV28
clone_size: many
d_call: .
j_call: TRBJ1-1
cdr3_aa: CASTTGAEAFF
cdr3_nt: TGTGCCAGCACCACCGGGGCTGAAGCTTTCTTT

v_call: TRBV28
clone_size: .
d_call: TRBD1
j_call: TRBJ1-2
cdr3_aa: CAIDGQGDYGYTF
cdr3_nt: TGTGCCATCGACGGACAGGGGGACTATGGCTACACCTTC